Listed below are T cell receptor beta chains from one sample, sequenced in a study of blood T cells in healthy people across ages. TCRdb redid the calling of the 5' RACE reads with MiXCR, one entry per CDR3 protein. The sample has 1.2 million to 1.5 million distinct CDR3 sequences; 59% are singletons. The sequenced sample consisted of blood. The receptor source for this set is a man between 18 and 35 years old in good health. Both conserved end residues are part of each CDR3.

V: TRBV7-2
CDR3: CTSSLESSYNEQFF

V: TRBV29-1
CDR3: CSGLTSGYNEQFF

V: TRBV4-1
CDR3: CASSQDFGTVDTGELFF

V: TRBV4-1
CDR3: CASSQAGLPNEQYF

V: TRBV29-1
CDR3: CSVVLAGGQFF

V: TRBV2
CDR3: CASRTSSIGELFF

V: TRBV20-1
CDR3: CSAGRTSQETQYF

V: TRBV15
CDR3: CATSKETPSSYNEQFF

V: TRBV11-2
CDR3: CASSLQLAGKSYEQYF

V: TRBV4-1
CDR3: CASSQVRTREVRGEQFF

V: TRBV10-3
CDR3: CAISGGGGTYGYTF

V: TRBV13
CDR3: CASSLGGAYTETQYF

V: TRBV14
CDR3: CASSPPGLVSSSLGELFF

V: TRBV12-3/TRBV12-4
CDR3: CASSLTDRTGYTF

V: TRBV4-1
CDR3: CASSQEIGLGLADTQYF

V: TRBV7-9
CDR3: CAGSSLEGGYNEQFF

V: TRBV12-3/TRBV12-4
CDR3: CASTTTGGYYGYTF

V: TRBV29-1
CDR3: CSVEPGASGGRDTQYF

V: TRBV6-1
CDR3: CASSEVKATDYGYTF

V: TRBV29-1
CDR3: CSVPSQGGSEKLFF

V: TRBV2
CDR3: CAGQGAVTDTQYF

V: TRBV10-3
CDR3: CAISFRADTQYF

V: TRBV3-1
CDR3: CASSHPTARPFNEQFF

V: TRBV4-2
CDR3: CASSHSWTSGRAPEQYF

V: TRBV5-1
CDR3: CASSLLSGGYEQYF

V: TRBV4-1
CDR3: CASSQESQIEQFF

V: TRBV3-1
CDR3: CASSQRGARDTEAFF

V: TRBV27
CDR3: CASSYLTSGNSYNEQFF

V: TRBV4-1
CDR3: CASSQAPRLVTYEQYF

V: TRBV6-6
CDR3: CASSYPNRGRNSPLHF

V: TRBV12-3/TRBV12-4
CDR3: CASSPSSGGPYNEQFF

V: TRBV12-3/TRBV12-4
CDR3: CASSGGGGKGSPLHF

V: TRBV20-1
CDR3: CSATPTSGGAISTDTQYF

V: TRBV7-8
CDR3: CASSPLAGLAGTNSYNEQFF

V: TRBV29-1
CDR3: CSVVEKNSYNEQFF

V: TRBV7-2
CDR3: CASSRTGLPSYNEQFF

V: TRBV5-1
CDR3: CASSLKLGSYNEQFF

V: TRBV6-6
CDR3: CASSPTRRGETQYF

V: TRBV7-2
CDR3: CASSLGQGRTGNTIYF

V: TRBV20-1
CDR3: CSARGGGQVSYEQYF

V: TRBV15
CDR3: CATSRDRGSGRIYNEQFF

V: TRBV2
CDR3: CASSEALRGGGGVYEQYF

V: TRBV28
CDR3: CASSAPPSYNEQFF

V: TRBV6-6
CDR3: CASRLLELAAYEQYF

V: TRBV6-1
CDR3: CASSPLEGLQGSNTQYF

V: TRBV5-5
CDR3: CASSLGVTNTEAFF

V: TRBV20-1
CDR3: CSASPRAGVGETQYF